The 28 T cell receptor beta chains presented below share a single source sample, sequenced in a study of long-term antiretroviral therapy in people with HIV. They ran version v3.0 of the immunoSEQ assay at survey level. The table came from immunoSEQ multiplex PCR; TCRdb's copy has only in-frame clones and leaves some out. Here the sample spans roughly 24,000 clones, about 85% being singletons. The sequencing here drew on unsorted PBMCs, taken 1.6 years after starting antiretroviral therapy. Receptor source: a man in his forties or fifties with HIV.

The chain links TRBV6-1 to TRBJ2-3; D could derive from TRBD1 or TRBD2 (5 bases each). Looked up from germline, CDR1 is MNHNS and CDR2 is SASEGT. CDR3 length: 13 amino acids. Trimming removed 5 bases at V and 6 bases at J, with 12 bases between. This chain's CDR3 is CASSPQGADTQYF. The CDR3 bases are TGTGCCAGCAGTCCCCAGGGAGCCGATACGCAGTATTTT.

V gene TRBV5-6 combines with J gene TRBJ2-2; D is uncertain. V was clipped by 1 base and J by 0 bases, with 10 bases between them. This CDR3 spans 16 amino acids. Germline V CDR1 and CDR2: SGHDT, YYEEEE. The CDR3 DNA follows: TGTGCCAGCAGCTTGACCGTACGCGCGAACACCGGGGAGCTGTTTTTT. It translates to CASSLTVRANTGELFF.

The chain employs TRBV5-5 and TRBJ2-7, with unresolved D. Looked up from germline, CDR1 is SGHKS and CDR2 is YYEKEE (reference sequence). V was clipped by 0 bases and J by 0 bases, with 10 bases between them. The CDR3 runs to 15 residues. This CDR3 is CASSLDLWGSYEQYF. DNA for the CDR3: TGTGCCAGCAGCTTGGACCTCTGGGGCTCCTACGAGCAGTACTTC.

The chain links TRBV7-8 to TRBJ1-2, with no clear D. V was clipped by 1 base and J by 13 bases, with 19 bases between them. The CDR3 loop spans 14 amino acids. Germline CDR1 is SGHVS and CDR2 is FQNEAQ. The CDR3 DNA reads as TGTGCCAGCAGCTTAGAAGCGGGCTCCGAAGAGGTCACCTTC. This codes for CASSLEAGSEEVTF.

The chain employs TRBV25-1 and TRBJ1-2, with 7 bases identical to TRBD1. The CDR3 loop spans 14 amino acids. V lost 5 bases and J lost 6; bases outside the gene matches: 9. The germline V gene has CDR1 MGHDK and CDR2 SYGVNS. CDR3 DNA: TGTGCCAGCAGTCGAGGAGGAGGGGGCCATGGCTACACCTTC. Its protein product is CASSRGGGGHGYTF.

V usage is TRBV4-1 and J usage is TRBJ2-7; possible D gene TRBD2, 6 bases. The germline gives CDR1 MGHRA, CDR2 YSYEKL. The CDR3 sequence is 14 residues long. The V end was cut by 4 bases, the J end by 6 bases, with 16 bases between. For the CDR3, the DNA is TGCGCCAGCAGCCCGAAGGGAGGATGGGGCGAGCAGTACTTC. This codes for CASSPKGGWGEQYF.

This chain links TRBV29-1 with TRBJ1-4; 10 bases align to TRBD1. V gave up 0 bases and J gave up 5 bases; unmatched junction bases: 3. Germline V gene lookup returns CDR1 SQVTM and CDR2 ANQGSEA. The CDR3 length is 15 residues. CDR3 amino acids: CSVEDRTGGNEKLFF. CDR3 sequence (DNA): TGCAGCGTTGAAGATCGGACAGGGGGGAATGAAAAACTGTTTTTT.

In this sample, this clone turned up a few times. This chain uses TRBV7-9 with TRBJ2-7, with D possibly being TRBD1 or TRBD2 (5 bases each). The CDR3 loop spans 15 amino acids. Germline V CDR1 and CDR2: SEHNR, FQNEAQ (reference sequence). V dropped 4 bases and J dropped 1 base, with 14 bases sitting between them. The CDR3 DNA follows: TGTGCCAGCAGCTCCGTATGGGGGACGTCCTACGAGCAGTACTTC. Translated, it gives CASSSVWGTSYEQYF.

The chain is built from TRBV30 and TRBJ1-3, with D maybe TRBD1 (5 bases). Trimming took 3 bases from V and 4 from J, leaving 13 bases between them. Germline lookup yields CDR1 GTSNPN and CDR2 SVGIG (reference sequence). The CDR3 runs 14 residues. The CDR3 nucleotides are TGTGCCTGGAGAACGGGGGTTGAGGGAAACACCATATATTTT. Protein sequence: CAWRTGVEGNTIYF.

This chain uses TRBV2 with TRBJ2-2; D is unclear. From germline, CDR1 is SNHLY and CDR2 FYNNEI. V lost 6 bases and J lost 5, with 13 bases in between. The CDR3 extends over 14 amino acids. The CDR3 loop is CASRGSYPTGELFF. For the CDR3, the DNA is TGTGCCAGCAGGGGGTCGTACCCTACCGGGGAGCTGTTTTTT.

J is TRBJ1-1 and V is TRBV29-1; the D is unclear. The CDR3 consists of 18 residues. Trimming pared 4 bases from V and 3 bases from J, leaving 27 bases between. Germline values: CDR1 SQVTM, CDR2 ANQGSEA. CDR3 bases: TGCAGCGTTGGACCCTCCCCTGGGCATCCTCTGCGGGACACTGAAGCTTTCTTT. Protein sequence: CSVGPSPGHPLRDTEAFF.

The rearrangement uses TRBV6-5 and TRBJ2-7, with 9 positions matching TRBD1. The V gene end was trimmed by 5 bases and the J gene end by 6 bases; junction bases not matched to a gene: 5. The CDR3 has 13 amino acids. CDR1 MNHEY and CDR2 SVGAGI come from the germline V gene. CDR3 residues: CASSMGQGGEQYF. CDR3 coding DNA: TGTGCCAGCAGTATGGGACAGGGAGGCGAGCAGTACTTC.

J is TRBJ2-1 and V is TRBV7-9, with 12 bases lining up with TRBD2. The CDR3 length is 13 residues. The V segment lost 9 bases and the J segment 8 bases; nucleotides outside the gene matches: 5. Germline CDR1 SEHNR, CDR2 FQNEAQ (reference sequence). The DNA for the CDR3 is TGTGCCAGTACTAGCGGGGGGTTGGATGAGCAGTTCTTC. This sequence encodes CASTSGGLDEQFF.

The CDR3 DNA sequence: TGCGCCAGCAGCCAAGAAAGAATCTCCTACGAGCAGTACTTC. Residues: CASSQERISYEQYF. J is TRBJ2-7 and V is TRBV4-1; D call uncertain. Trimming left V 0 bases short and J 0 bases short, with 6 bases between. The CDR3 extends over 14 amino acids. In germline, CDR1 is MGHRA, CDR2 YSYEKL.

This chain connects TRBV21-1 to TRBJ2-5; the DNA was not compared with TRBD1, the D call given in the table. TRBV21-1 is designated a pseudogene. The CDR3 runs to 14 residues. The CDR3 loop is CASKIQGGGETQYF. The CDR3 DNA is TGTGCCAGCAAGATACAGGGGGGGGGAGAGACCCAGTACTTC.

The genes are TRBV27 and TRBJ1-2; 10 bases match TRBD1. Germline trimming cut 3 bases from V and 1 base from J; bases unmatched to any gene: 2. The CDR3 is made up of 15 amino acids. CDR1 is MNHEY, CDR2 SMNVEV, per germline (reference sequence). The CDR3 DNA follows: TGTGCCAGCAGTTTGGGACAGGGGCTTAACTATGGCTACACCTTC. It is translated as CASSLGQGLNYGYTF.

CDR3 in amino acids: CASSGGASGNTIYF. The CDR3 nucleotides are TGTGCCAGCAGTGGGGGGGCTTCCGGAAACACCATATATTTT. This rearrangement joins TRBV2 to TRBJ1-3; a possible D gene is TRBD1 (6 bases). The CDR3 is 14 residues long. Germline V gene data show CDR1 as SNHLY and CDR2 as FYNNEI. V was pared by 4 bases and J by 4 bases, with 11 bases between.

J is TRBJ2-1 and V is TRBV2; D is undetermined. The CDR3 is 13 residues long. Trimming removed 4 bases from V and 8 bases from J, with 12 bases in between. The germline V gene encodes CDR1 SNHLY and CDR2 FYNNEI. The CDR3 here is CASSGGRLDEQFF. CDR3 DNA: TGTGCCAGCAGTGGGGGAAGACTGGATGAGCAGTTCTTC.

The genes are TRBV27 and TRBJ2-3, with D possibly matching TRBD1 (6 bases). V was shortened by 5 bases and J by 1 base, with 10 bases between the two germline ends. This CDR3 has 14 residues. The germline gives CDR1 MNHEY, CDR2 SMNVEV (reference sequence). The CDR3 DNA follows: TGTGCCAGCAGTACAGGGCCCGGCACAGATACGCAGTATTTT. This codes for CASSTGPGTDTQYF.

This clone is a singleton in its sample. The V and J genes are TRBV19 and TRBJ2-2; 8 bases agree with TRBD2. V lost 5 bases, J lost 0 bases, and 5 bases stayed unmatched. This CDR3 is built from 16 residues. CDR1 is LNHDA, CDR2 SQIVND, per germline (reference sequence). The CDR3, as DNA: TGTGCCAGTAGTCCAAGCGGGAGAGCGAACACCGGGGAGCTGTTTTTT. Its protein product is CASSPSGRANTGELFF.

This clone was recorded once. The chain couples TRBV30 to TRBJ2-1; D is uncertain. The CDR3 length is 11 residues. Trimming removed 5 bases at V and 4 bases at J, with 6 bases between. Germline values: CDR1 GTSNPN, CDR2 SVGIG (reference sequence). Here the CDR3 reads CAWRVYNEQFF. The CDR3 nucleotides are TGTGCCTGGCGAGTTTACAATGAGCAGTTCTTC.

The rearrangement joins TRBV9 to TRBJ2-1; the match to TRBD1 covers 7 bases. Trimming removed 0 bases from V and 8 bases from J; junction bases left unmatched: 11. The CDR3 is made up of 16 amino acids. Germline CDR1 is SGDLS and CDR2 is YYNGEE. CDR3 DNA: TGTGCCAGCAGCGTAGTGAAGGGGGCTAGTTGGGATGAGCAGTTCTTC. This encodes CASSVVKGASWDEQFF.

The V gene is TRBV10-3, the J gene TRBJ2-5, with 10 bases lining up with TRBD1. V was clipped by 4 bases and J by 5 bases; unmatched bases: 16. Germline V gives CDR1 ENHRY, CDR2 SYGVKD. This CDR3 is built from 18 residues. The CDR3 DNA sequence: TGTGCCATCAGTGTAGGAGACAGGGGGCGAGGTTTCGGGGAGACCCAGTACTTC. This translates into CAISVGDRGRGFGETQYF.

This clone was detected a few times. The genes are TRBV30 and TRBJ1-4; D remains ambiguous. CDR1 GTSNPN and CDR2 SVGIG come from the germline V gene (reference sequence). The V end lost 5 bases, the J end lost 3 bases, and 16 bases lay between the germline ends. This CDR3 contains 15 residues. CDR3 nucleotide sequence: TGTGCCTGGGCCCTCGATAACAGACCTAATGAAAAACTGTTTTTT. Translated, it gives CAWALDNRPNEKLFF.

The rearrangement joins TRBV11-2 to TRBJ2-7; D remains unclear. V shed 0 bases and J shed 2 bases, with 11 bases lying between them. Germline V CDR1 and CDR2: SGHAT, FQNNGV. The CDR3 covers 15 residues. CDR3 amino acids: CASSLDLDTTYEQYF. The CDR3 region has the DNA TGTGCCAGCAGCTTAGACCTAGACACGACCTACGAGCAGTACTTC.

The gene calls are TRBV7-9 and TRBJ2-2; D unresolved. This CDR3 is 15 amino acids long. Germline V gene lookup returns CDR1 SEHNR and CDR2 FQNEAQ (reference sequence). V lost 3 bases to trimming and J lost 1 base, with 9 bases between them. The CDR3 reads CASSFNARNTGELFF. The CDR3 DNA sequence: TGTGCCAGCAGCTTCAATGCACGGAACACCGGGGAGCTGTTTTTT.

The chain carries TRBV30 and TRBJ1-3; D uncertain. Germline-derived CDR1 and CDR2 are GTSNPN and SVGIG (reference sequence). V was cut by 1 base and J by 0 bases, with 16 bases left in between. CDR3 size: 17 residues. The DNA of the CDR3 is TGTGCCTGGAGTGAAGCTCGGCCGTATTACTCTGGAAACACCATATATTTT. Amino acid sequence: CAWSEARPYYSGNTIYF.

V is TRBV27 and J is TRBJ2-7, with 11 bases matching TRBD2. Germline loops: CDR1 MNHEY, CDR2 SMNVEV (reference sequence). This CDR3 region has 16 residues. With V trimmed by 4 bases and J by 6 bases, 11 bases remained unmatched. Here the CDR3 DNA reads TGTGCCAGCAGTTCAGCTAGCGGGGGGAATGGCCTCGAGCAGTACTTC. Translation gives CASSSASGGNGLEQYF.